Listed below are T cell receptor beta chains from one sample, sequenced in a study of T cells after yellow fever vaccination. In TCRdb, the 5' RACE reads were re-called with MiXCR into one record per CDR3 protein. The sample has about 120,000 distinct CDR3 sequences, roughly 15% seen once; the top ten hold roughly two fifths. Sequencing was performed on CD8+ T cells sorted from PBMCs, taken 5 days after the yellow fever booster vaccination. These receptors all stem from a man aged 18 to 30 who received the YFV17D yellow fever vaccine. CDR3s include the opening cysteine and the closing phenylalanine or tryptophan. Fields, in order: J gene, D gene, clone size, V gene, CDR3 DNA, CDR3 protein. The D gene is left open where the match is weak. Part of the rows lack a size; the others show once, few, many or a class for expanded clones.

J: TRBJ2-7
D: TRBD1
size: few
V: TRBV4-1
DNA: TGCGCCAGCAGCCAAGGACCGGGACAGATCTACGAGCAGTACTTC
CDR3: CASSQGPGQIYEQYF

J: TRBJ1-1
D: -
size: few
V: TRBV11-1
DNA: TGTGCCAGCAGCTTTGGGACTGTAACTGAAGCTTTCTTT
CDR3: CASSFGTVTEAFF

J: TRBJ1-5
D: -
size: few
V: TRBV4-1
DNA: TGCGCCAGCAGCCAAGTGCAGGGCTCTCAAGGACAGCCCCAGCATTTT
CDR3: CASSQVQGSQGQPQHF

J: TRBJ2-1
D: TRBD2
size: few
V: TRBV4-2
DNA: TGTGCCAGCAGCCGACTAGCGGGGGAGTACAATGAGCAGTTCTTC
CDR3: CASSRLAGEYNEQFF

J: TRBJ2-3
D: TRBD2
size: -
V: TRBV7-6
DNA: TGTGCCAGCAGCCGACCCAGCGGGGCGAGCACAGATACGCAGTATTTT
CDR3: CASSRPSGASTDTQYF

J: TRBJ2-1
D: -
size: -
V: TRBV6-2/TRBV6-3
DNA: TGTGCCAGCAGTTACAGGGCTGGGAATGAGCAGTTCTTC
CDR3: CASSYRAGNEQFF

J: TRBJ2-6
D: TRBD1
size: many
V: TRBV6-4
DNA: TGTGCCAGCAGTGTGACAGGGGGAGCTGGGGCCAACGTCCTGACTTTC
CDR3: CASSVTGGAGANVLTF

J: TRBJ1-6
D: -
size: -
V: TRBV4-2
DNA: TGTGCCAGCAGCCGTTCTTTCACGGAGAGCTCCTATAATTCACCCCTCCACTTT
CDR3: CASSRSFTESSYNSPLHF

J: TRBJ1-2
D: TRBD1
size: -
V: TRBV27
DNA: TGTGCCAGCAGACGGACAGGGTACCACTATGGCTACACCTTC
CDR3: CASRRTGYHYGYTF

J: TRBJ2-4
D: -
size: -
V: TRBV7-9
DNA: TGTGCCAGCAGCTCCAAGCGGTCGACGGATCTCCAAAACATTCAGTACTTC
CDR3: CASSSKRSTDLQNIQYF

J: TRBJ1-5
D: -
size: few
V: TRBV4-1
DNA: TGCGCCAGCAGCCAAGTCGGTAGCGATCAGCCCCAGCATTTT
CDR3: CASSQVGSDQPQHF

J: TRBJ2-7
D: TRBD1
size: -
V: TRBV12-5
DNA: TGTGCTAGTGGTTTGCACGAAGGGGGCACCTACGAGCAGTACTTC
CDR3: CASGLHEGGTYEQYF

J: TRBJ1-4
D: TRBD1
size: few
V: TRBV7-9
DNA: TGTGCCAGCAGCGCCTACAGGGGCGGGCATGAAAAACTGTTTTTT
CDR3: CASSAYRGGHEKLFF

J: TRBJ2-1
D: -
size: -
V: TRBV29-1
DNA: TGCAGCGTTGGCTACAGCTCCTACAATGAGCAGTTCTTC
CDR3: CSVGYSSYNEQFF

J: TRBJ2-7
D: TRBD1
size: -
V: TRBV29-1
DNA: TGCAGCGTTGAGGGCGGGACAGGGGTAACCTACGAGCAGTACTTC
CDR3: CSVEGGTGVTYEQYF

J: TRBJ2-3
D: -
size: few
V: TRBV6-2/TRBV6-3
DNA: TGTGCCAGCTCCTCCCTTATTGGCCCAGATACGCAGTATTTT
CDR3: CASSSLIGPDTQYF

J: TRBJ2-3
D: TRBD2
size: few
V: TRBV6-2/TRBV6-3
DNA: TGTGCCAGCAGTTACAATGCGGGGGGGCCAGATACGCAGTATTTT
CDR3: CASSYNAGGPDTQYF

J: TRBJ1-5
D: -
size: -
V: TRBV4-1
DNA: TGCGCCAGCAGCCAAGATGGGGGTAACCAGCCCCAGCATTTT
CDR3: CASSQDGGNQPQHF

J: TRBJ2-1
D: -
size: -
V: TRBV19
DNA: TGTGCCAGTAGTATAAGGGCACTCTACAATGAGCAGTTCTTC
CDR3: CASSIRALYNEQFF

J: TRBJ2-7
D: -
size: -
V: TRBV6-1
DNA: TGTGCCAGCAGTGAAGCTGGAGGTCCCCTCTACGAGCAGTACTTC
CDR3: CASSEAGGPLYEQYF

J: TRBJ2-2
D: -
size: -
V: TRBV28
DNA: TGTGCCAGCATGGCAGGGTGGAACACCGGGGAGCTGTTTTTT
CDR3: CASMAGWNTGELFF

J: TRBJ2-1
D: TRBD2
size: -
V: TRBV20-1
DNA: TGCAGTCCGAGACTAGCGGGTTTCTACAATGAGCAGTTCTTC
CDR3: CSPRLAGFYNEQFF

J: TRBJ2-2
D: -
size: few
V: TRBV4-2
DNA: TGTGCCAGCAGCCAAGATCCCCCCGCCTACATGGGGCCCGGGGAGCTGTTTTTT
CDR3: CASSQDPPAYMGPGELFF

J: TRBJ1-5
D: -
size: few
V: TRBV6-2/TRBV6-3
DNA: TGTGCCAGCAGTTACCCGGGAAGCAGACATTTT
CDR3: CASSYPGSRHF

J: TRBJ2-3
D: TRBD2
size: -
V: TRBV20-1
DNA: TGCAGTGCTAGTGCGGCTAGCGGAACAGATACGCAGTATTTT
CDR3: CSASAASGTDTQYF

J: TRBJ1-6
D: -
size: -
V: TRBV6-5
DNA: TGTGCCAGCAGCCCGCGGGACCCGCTAAGTAATTCACCCCTCCACTTT
CDR3: CASSPRDPLSNSPLHF

J: TRBJ1-2
D: -
size: few
V: TRBV7-9
DNA: TGTGCCAGCAGTCAGGGAACGGGTCTCCCCCCCTATGGCTACACCTTC
CDR3: CASSQGTGLPPYGYTF

J: TRBJ2-1
D: -
size: -
V: TRBV4-3
DNA: TGCGCCAGCAGCCAAGGCCCGACAAACAATGAGCAGTTCTTC
CDR3: CASSQGPTNNEQFF